These T cell receptor beta chains were read from a single sample in a study of blood T cell repertoires in COVID-19. Using immunoSEQ multiplex PCR, the repertoire was profiled, and TCRdb retains in-frame clones only, with some absent. Of 150,000 to 180,000 clones listed, roughly 84% were seen once; the top ten hold 0.63%. The specimen was peripheral blood. The receptors come from a man in his sixties with COVID-19, enrolled during active disease. The CDR3 runs from the conserved cysteine through the conserved F or W. Fields, in order: V gene, J gene, D gene, clone size, CDR3 protein, CDR3 DNA. The D gene is left open where the match is weak. Size tells how often a clone was seen (once, few, many) or the class of an expanded clone, and some rows leave it out.

V gene: TRBV7-8; J gene: TRBJ2-1; D gene: .; clone size: .; CDR3 protein: CASSFDLSSYNEQFF; CDR3 DNA: TGTGCCAGCAGCTTTGACTTGAGCTCCTACAATGAGCAGTTCTTC
V gene: TRBV12-3/TRBV12-4; J gene: TRBJ1-2; D gene: .; clone size: .; CDR3 protein: CASRYTNYGYTF; CDR3 DNA: TGTGCCAGCAGGTACACCAACTATGGCTACACCTTC
V gene: TRBV3-1/TRBV3-2; J gene: TRBJ2-1; D gene: .; clone size: .; CDR3 protein: CASSLLLASYNEQFF; CDR3 DNA: TGTGCCAGCAGCCTCCTGCTAGCCTCCTACAATGAGCAGTTCTTC
V gene: TRBV30; J gene: TRBJ1-4; D gene: .; clone size: .; CDR3 protein: CAWADKQKNNEKLFF; CDR3 DNA: TGTGCCTGGGCTGATAAACAGAAGAATAATGAAAAACTGTTTTTT
V gene: TRBV19; J gene: TRBJ1-4; D gene: TRBD1; clone size: .; CDR3 protein: CASSQTGGKLFF; CDR3 DNA: TGTGCCAGTAGCCAAACAGGGGGAAAACTGTTTTTT
V gene: TRBV5-1; J gene: TRBJ2-5; D gene: .; clone size: .; CDR3 protein: CASSNGSPSSAETQYF; CDR3 DNA: TGCGCCAGCAGCAACGGCTCCCCTAGTTCTGCAGAGACCCAGTACTTC
V gene: TRBV19; J gene: TRBJ1-1; D gene: .; clone size: .; CDR3 protein: CASSSLMRTLNTEAFF; CDR3 DNA: TGTGCCAGTAGTTCCCTGATGAGGACATTAAACACTGAAGCTTTCTTT
V gene: TRBV18; J gene: TRBJ1-2; D gene: .; clone size: .; CDR3 protein: CASSSDEGVYGYTF; CDR3 DNA: TGTGCCAGCTCCTCCGATGAAGGAGTCTATGGCTACACCTTC
V gene: TRBV19; J gene: TRBJ1-2; D gene: .; clone size: .; CDR3 protein: CASSIDIYGYTF; CDR3 DNA: TGTGCCAGTAGTATAGACATCTATGGCTACACCTTC
V gene: TRBV2; J gene: TRBJ1-6; D gene: .; clone size: .; CDR3 protein: CADRQGNVGSPLHF; CDR3 DNA: TGTGCCGACCGGCAGGGAAATGTGGGATCACCCCTCCACTTT
V gene: TRBV28; J gene: TRBJ1-3; D gene: TRBD1; clone size: .; CDR3 protein: CASHTGVGNTIYF; CDR3 DNA: TGTGCCAGTCATACAGGGGTGGGAAACACCATATATTTT
V gene: TRBV14; J gene: TRBJ1-2; D gene: .; clone size: few; CDR3 protein: CASSQGGVYGYTF; CDR3 DNA: TGTGCCAGCAGCCAAGGCGGGGTGTATGGCTACACCTTC
V gene: TRBV18; J gene: TRBJ2-1; D gene: TRBD2; clone size: .; CDR3 protein: CASSQTSGSDDEQFF; CDR3 DNA: TGTGCCAGCTCACAGACTAGCGGGAGTGATGATGAGCAGTTCTTC
V gene: TRBV28; J gene: TRBJ2-5; D gene: TRBD2; clone size: .; CDR3 protein: CATRGGAGGTQYF; CDR3 DNA: TGTGCCACCCGCGGGGGGGCCGGGGGGACCCAGTACTTC
V gene: TRBV28; J gene: TRBJ2-3; D gene: .; clone size: .; CDR3 protein: CASSQSRTQYF; CDR3 DNA: TGTGCCAGCAGCCAATCTCGGACGCAGTATTTT
V gene: TRBV7-8; J gene: TRBJ1-4; D gene: .; clone size: .; CDR3 protein: CASSWEAATTNEKLFF; CDR3 DNA: TGTGCCAGCAGCTGGGAAGCGGCTACAACTAATGAAAAACTGTTTTTT
V gene: TRBV7-9; J gene: TRBJ1-4; D gene: TRBD1; clone size: .; CDR3 protein: CASSLTGGMANEKLFF; CDR3 DNA: TGTGCCAGCAGTTTGACAGGGGGGATGGCTAATGAAAAACTGTTTTTT
V gene: TRBV7-2; J gene: TRBJ2-1; D gene: TRBD2; clone size: .; CDR3 protein: CASSLRGLAGNNEQFF; CDR3 DNA: TGTGCCAGCAGCCTTCGGGGACTAGCGGGTAATAATGAGCAGTTCTTC
V gene: TRBV28; J gene: TRBJ2-7; D gene: TRBD1; clone size: .; CDR3 protein: CASRDRVYEQYF; CDR3 DNA: TGTGCCAGCAGGGACAGGGTCTACGAGCAGTACTTC
V gene: TRBV19; J gene: TRBJ1-5; D gene: TRBD1; clone size: .; CDR3 protein: CASILRTGSNQPQHF; CDR3 DNA: TGTGCCAGTATTCTCCGGACAGGTAGCAATCAGCCCCAGCATTTT
V gene: TRBV5-6; J gene: TRBJ1-1; D gene: .; clone size: once; CDR3 protein: CASSLRVTTTEAFF; CDR3 DNA: TGTGCCAGCAGCTTGCGGGTCACCACCACTGAAGCTTTCTTT
V gene: TRBV6-2/TRBV6-3; J gene: TRBJ2-3; D gene: TRBD1; clone size: .; CDR3 protein: CASSYYAGTGGDGTDTQYF; CDR3 DNA: TGTGCCAGCAGTTACTACGCCGGGACAGGGGGCGACGGCACAGATACGCAGTATTTT